These 5 T cell receptor beta chains originate from one sample sequenced in a study of T-cell memory formation after mild COVID-19. TCRdb ran MiXCR on the 5' RACE reads and lists one entry per CDR3 protein. The table has 200,000 to 250,000 distinct CDR3 sequences, 15% seen once; the top ten hold 2% to 2.5%. What was sequenced was PBMCs or a T cell subset sorted from them (not recorded which). Receptor source: an adult woman who had mild COVID-19 (a few samples of this study predate the infection). Cell type and time point are not known.

This clonotype was counted between two and nine times. CDR3 DNA sequence: TGTGCCACCAGTGATCAACCGGGACAGGGCTCCTACAATGAGCAGTTCTTC. Translation: CATSDQPGQGSYNEQFF. The chain is built from TRBV24-1 and TRBJ2-1; 9 bases are a match to TRBD1. The germline gives CDR1 KGHDR, CDR2 SFDVKD. Trimming took 3 bases from V and 0 from J; bases not matched to a gene: 5. This CDR3 region has 17 residues.

This clonotype has a handful of counts. This chain joins TRBV4-1 and TRBJ1-2; 7 nucleotides agree with TRBD1. CDR1 and CDR2 from the germline V gene are MGHRA and YSYEKL. V was pared by 2 bases and J by 1 base, with 10 bases of the junction left unmatched. The CDR3 has 17 amino acids. The CDR3, as DNA: TGCGCCAGCAGCCAAAAAAGACCCACAGGGGTTAACTATGGCTACACCTTC. Translating gives CASSQKRPTGVNYGYTF.

This clonotype was detected only a few times. The chain is built from TRBV4-1 and TRBJ2-2; possibly TRBD1 or TRBD2 for D (6 bases each). From germline, CDR1 is MGHRA and CDR2 YSYEKL. V was pared by 6 bases and J by 4 bases, with 12 bases between. The CDR3 runs 14 residues. Here the CDR3 reads CASRLKGGTGELFF. The DNA of the CDR3 is TGCGCCAGCAGACTAAAGGGGGGCACCGGGGAGCTGTTTTTT.

This chain uses TRBV19 with TRBJ1-3; D gene unclear. Germline CDR1 and CDR2: LNHDA and SQIVND (reference sequence). The CDR3 length is 16 residues. Between the trimmed V and J ends, which lost 6 bases and 1 base, there was a span of 16 bases. This CDR3 is CASRTGRAESGNTIYF. The CDR3 DNA sequence: TGTGCCAGTAGAACCGGTCGTGCAGAGTCTGGAAACACCATATATTTT. Combining the CDR3 with reference TRBV19 and TRBJ1-3 gives the whole variable domain DGGITQSPKYLFRKEGQNVTLSCEQNLNHDAMYWYRQDPGQGLRLIYYSQIVNDFQKGDIAEGYSVSREKKESFPLTVTSAQKNPTAFYLCASRTGRAESGNTIYFGEGSWLTVV.

This clonotype was counted a few times. This sequence joins TRBV7-9 and TRBJ1-1; 7 bases agree with TRBD1. The CDR3 has 14 amino acids. Trimming took 3 bases from V and 4 from J; bases not matched to a gene: 5. Germline V gene sequence: CDR1 SEHNR, CDR2 FQNEAQ (reference sequence). The CDR3 sequence is CASSLTGLSTEAFF. For the CDR3, the DNA is TGTGCCAGCAGCTTGACAGGGTTGAGCACTGAAGCTTTCTTT.